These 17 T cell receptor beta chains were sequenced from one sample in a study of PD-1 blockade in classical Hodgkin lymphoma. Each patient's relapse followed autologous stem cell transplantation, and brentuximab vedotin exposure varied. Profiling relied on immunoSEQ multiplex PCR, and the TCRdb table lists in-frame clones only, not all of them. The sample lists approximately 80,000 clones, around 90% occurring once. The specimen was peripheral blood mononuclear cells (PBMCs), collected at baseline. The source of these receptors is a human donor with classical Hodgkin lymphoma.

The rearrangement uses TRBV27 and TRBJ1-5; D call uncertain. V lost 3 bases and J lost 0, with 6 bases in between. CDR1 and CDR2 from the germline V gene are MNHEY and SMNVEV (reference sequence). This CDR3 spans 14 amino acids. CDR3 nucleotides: TGTGCCAGCAGTTTTCGGGATAGCAATCAGCCCCAGCATTTT. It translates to CASSFRDSNQPQHF.

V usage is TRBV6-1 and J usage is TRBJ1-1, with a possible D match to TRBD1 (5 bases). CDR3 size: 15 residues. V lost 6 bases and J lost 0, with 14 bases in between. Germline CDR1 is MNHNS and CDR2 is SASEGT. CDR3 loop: CASRPTAYLNTEAFF. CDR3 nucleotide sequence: TGTGCCAGCAGACCGACAGCGTATTTGAACACTGAAGCTTTCTTT.

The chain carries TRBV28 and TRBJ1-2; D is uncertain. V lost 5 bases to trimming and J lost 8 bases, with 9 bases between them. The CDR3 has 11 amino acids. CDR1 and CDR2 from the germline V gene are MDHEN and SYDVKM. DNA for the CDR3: TGTGCCAGCAGTCCCTTATTAGGCTACACCTTC. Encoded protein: CASSPLLGYTF.

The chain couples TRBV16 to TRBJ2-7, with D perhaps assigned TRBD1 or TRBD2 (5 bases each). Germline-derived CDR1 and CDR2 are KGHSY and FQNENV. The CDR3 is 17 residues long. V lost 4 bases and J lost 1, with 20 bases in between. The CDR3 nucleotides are TGTGCCAGCAGCCTCGGCACCCGGGCAGGGAGTTCCTACGAGCAGTACTTC. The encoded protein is CASSLGTRAGSSYEQYF.

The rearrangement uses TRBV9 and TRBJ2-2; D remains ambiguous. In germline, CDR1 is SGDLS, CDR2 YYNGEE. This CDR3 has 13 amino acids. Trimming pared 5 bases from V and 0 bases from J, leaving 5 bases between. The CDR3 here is CASRGSNTGELFF. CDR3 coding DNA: TGTGCCAGCAGGGGGTCGAACACCGGGGAGCTGTTTTTT.

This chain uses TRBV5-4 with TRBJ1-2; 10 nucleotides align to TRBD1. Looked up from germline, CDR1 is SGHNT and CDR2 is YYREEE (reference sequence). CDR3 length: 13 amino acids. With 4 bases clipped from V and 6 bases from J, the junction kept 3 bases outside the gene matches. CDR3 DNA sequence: TGTGCCAGCAGCACCGGGACAGGGGATGGCTACACCTTC. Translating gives CASSTGTGDGYTF.

CDR3 in amino acids: CAWSGRDTQYF. In DNA form, the CDR3 reads TGTGCCTGGAGTGGGAGGGATACGCAGTATTTT. This chain uses TRBV30 with TRBJ2-3; weak D call: TRBD2 (5 bases). CDR1 and CDR2 (germline): GTSNPN, SVGIG (reference sequence). This CDR3 is 11 amino acids long. V was shortened by 1 base and J by 6 bases, with 5 bases between the two germline ends. Full variable domain (outside the CDR3, taken from reference TRBV30 and TRBJ2-3): SQTIHQWPATLVQPVGSPLSLECTVEGTSNPNLYWYRQAAGRGLQLLFYSVGIGQISSEVPQNLSASRPQDRQFILSSKKLLLSDSGFYLCAWSGRDTQYFGPGTRLTVL.

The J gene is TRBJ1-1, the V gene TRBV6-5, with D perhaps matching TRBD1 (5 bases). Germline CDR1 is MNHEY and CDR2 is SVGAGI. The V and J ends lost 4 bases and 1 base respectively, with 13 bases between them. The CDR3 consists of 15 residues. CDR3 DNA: TGTGCCAGCAGTTGGGCCGAGGGGCGGAACACTGAAGCTTTCTTT. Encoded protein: CASSWAEGRNTEAFF.

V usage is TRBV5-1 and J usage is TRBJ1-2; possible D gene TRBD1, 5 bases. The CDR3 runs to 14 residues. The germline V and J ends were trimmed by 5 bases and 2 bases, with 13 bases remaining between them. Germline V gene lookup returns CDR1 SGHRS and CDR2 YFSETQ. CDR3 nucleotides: TGCGCCAGCAGTCAGGACACAGGCAACTATGGCTACACCTTC. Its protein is CASSQDTGNYGYTF.

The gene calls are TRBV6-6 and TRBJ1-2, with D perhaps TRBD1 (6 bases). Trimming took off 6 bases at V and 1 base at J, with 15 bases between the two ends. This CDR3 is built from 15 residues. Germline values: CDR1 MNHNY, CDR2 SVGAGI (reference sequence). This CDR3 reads CASRDTGSGNYGYTF. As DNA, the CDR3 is TGTGCCAGCAGAGACACAGGGAGTGGTAACTATGGCTACACCTTC.

CDR3 bases: TGTGCCAGCAGAACTAATCCAGGGTCCCAAGAGACCCAGTACTTC. As protein: CASRTNPGSQETQYF. The chain has TRBV5-4 and TRBJ2-5, with D possibly TRBD1 on 5 matching bases. Per the germline V gene, CDR1 is SGHNT and CDR2 is YYREEE (reference sequence). V was cut by 5 bases and J by 1 base, with 15 bases left in between. The length of the CDR3 is 15 residues.

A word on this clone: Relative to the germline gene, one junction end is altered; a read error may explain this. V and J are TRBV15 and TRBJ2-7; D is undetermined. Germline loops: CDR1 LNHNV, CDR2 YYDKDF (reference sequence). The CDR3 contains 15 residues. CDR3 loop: CATSRETVHGYEQYF. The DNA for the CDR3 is TGTGCCACCAGCCGAGAAACAGTCCACGGGTACGAGCAGTACTTC.

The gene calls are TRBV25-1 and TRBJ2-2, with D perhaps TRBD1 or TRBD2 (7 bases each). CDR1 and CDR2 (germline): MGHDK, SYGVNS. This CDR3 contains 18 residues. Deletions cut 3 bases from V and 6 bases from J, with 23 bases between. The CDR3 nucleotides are TGTGCCAGCAGTGAGCTGCGGGGAGGGGGCCCCCGCGCCGGGGAGCTGTTTTTT. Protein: CASSELRGGGPRAGELFF. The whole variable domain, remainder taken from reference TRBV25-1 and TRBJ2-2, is EADIYQTPRYLVIGTGKKITLECSQTMGHDKMYWYQQDPGMELHLIHYSYGVNSTEKGDLSSESTVSRIRTEHFPLTLESARPSHTSQYLCASSELRGGGPRAGELFFGEGSRLTVL.

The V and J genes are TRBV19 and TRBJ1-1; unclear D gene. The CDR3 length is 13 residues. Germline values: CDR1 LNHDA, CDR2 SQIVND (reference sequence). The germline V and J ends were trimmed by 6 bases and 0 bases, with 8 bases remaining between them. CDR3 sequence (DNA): TGTGCCAGTAGGGAGGCCTTGAACACTGAAGCTTTCTTT. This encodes CASREALNTEAFF.

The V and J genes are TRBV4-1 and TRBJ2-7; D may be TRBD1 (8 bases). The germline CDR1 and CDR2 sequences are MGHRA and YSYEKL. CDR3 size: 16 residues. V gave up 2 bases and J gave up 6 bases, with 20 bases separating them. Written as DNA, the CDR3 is TGCGCCAGCAGCCAACACGGACAGGGAGGGTGGATCGAGCAGTACTTC. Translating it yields CASSQHGQGGWIEQYF.

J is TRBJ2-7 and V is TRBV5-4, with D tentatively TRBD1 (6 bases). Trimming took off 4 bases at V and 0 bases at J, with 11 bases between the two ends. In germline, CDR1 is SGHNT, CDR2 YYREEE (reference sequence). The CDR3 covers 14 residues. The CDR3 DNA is TGTGCCAGCAGCGAGACAGGAGCCTCCTACGAGCAGTACTTC. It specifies CASSETGASYEQYF.

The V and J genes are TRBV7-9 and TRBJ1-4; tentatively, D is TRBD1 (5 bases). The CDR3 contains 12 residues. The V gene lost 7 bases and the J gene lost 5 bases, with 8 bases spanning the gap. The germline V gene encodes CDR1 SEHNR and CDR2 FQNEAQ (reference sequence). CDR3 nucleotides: TGTGCCAGCATACGGGGGAATGAAAAACTGTTTTTT. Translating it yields CASIRGNEKLFF. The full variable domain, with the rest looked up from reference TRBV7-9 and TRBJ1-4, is DTGVSQNPRHKITKRGQNVTFRCDPISEHNRLYWYRQTLGQGPEFLTYFQNEAQLEKSRLLSDRFSAERPKGSFSTLEIQRTEQGDSAMYLCASIRGNEKLFFGSGTQLSVL.